The 20 T cell receptor beta chains presented below share a single source sample, sequenced in a study of blood T cell repertoires in COVID-19. The method was immunoSEQ multiplex PCR; TCRdb's version includes in-frame clones alone and lacks a portion of them. The table has approximately 210,000 clones, 81% seen once. Sequencing input: PBMCs or T cells enriched from blood (not recorded which). The receptors originated from a woman between 50 and 59 years old with acute COVID-19.

J is TRBJ1-2 and V is TRBV7-9; D possibly corresponds to TRBD1 (6 bases). CDR1 SEHNR and CDR2 FQNEAQ come from the germline V gene (reference sequence). Trimming removed 2 bases from V and 7 bases from J, with 11 bases in between. The CDR3 extends over 13 amino acids. In nucleotides, the CDR3 is TGTGCCAGCAGCTTATCAGGGGCAGGTGGCTACACCTTC. Protein sequence: CASSLSGAGGYTF.

V usage is TRBV5-1 and J usage is TRBJ2-3; the match to TRBD1 covers 7 bases. The CDR3 spans 15 residues. Germline-derived CDR1 and CDR2 are SGHRS and YFSETQ. The V and J ends lost 2 bases and 5 bases, in that order; junction bases with no gene match: 8. The chain's CDR3 is CASSFEGRGQDTQYF. CDR3 nucleotides: TGCGCCAGCAGCTTCGAAGGAAGGGGGCAAGATACGCAGTATTTT.

The chain employs TRBV24-1 and TRBJ2-5; tentative D call: TRBD1 (7 bases). Trimming left V 3 bases short and J 5 bases short, with 12 bases between. In germline, CDR1 is KGHDR, CDR2 SFDVKD. CDR3 length: 14 residues. For the CDR3, the DNA is TGTGCCACCAGTGATCCGACAGGGAGGGAGACCCAGTACTTC. This codes for CATSDPTGRETQYF.

This rearrangement joins TRBV28 to TRBJ2-1, with 7 positions matching TRBD2. Germline trimming cut 8 bases from V and 7 bases from J; bases unmatched to any gene: 20. CDR3 length: 17 amino acids. In germline, CDR1 is MDHEN, CDR2 SYDVKM. DNA for the CDR3: TGTGCCAGCTCCTACCTAGGAGCCGGGACTACCGGTAATGAGCAGTTCTTC. Protein sequence: CASSYLGAGTTGNEQFF.

V is TRBV4-3 and J is TRBJ2-1, with D maybe TRBD2 (5 bases). CDR3 length: 12 residues. Germline-derived CDR1 and CDR2 are LGHNA and YSLEER. V dropped 4 bases and J dropped 10 bases, with 11 bases sitting between them. The DNA of the CDR3 is TGCGCCAGCAGCCGAGAGAAGCGGGAGCAGTTCTTC. It codes for CASSREKREQFF.

This rearrangement joins TRBV5-1 to TRBJ1-5; D is unclear. V was clipped by 0 bases and J by 1 base, with 8 bases between them. CDR1 and CDR2 from the germline V gene are SGHRS and YFSETQ. The CDR3 consists of 15 residues. CDR3: CASSLASGSNQPQHF. CDR3 bases: TGCGCCAGCAGCTTGGCCTCGGGAAGCAATCAGCCCCAGCATTTT.

This clone was seen a handful of times. This chain uses TRBV2 with TRBJ2-7; a weak D match, TRBD2 (6 bases). V was shortened by 4 bases and J by 2 bases, with 18 bases between the two germline ends. This CDR3 spans 16 amino acids. Germline V lookup: CDR1 SNHLY, CDR2 FYNNEI. CDR3 bases: TGTGCCAGCAGTGGACGAAGCGGGTCGGCCCCCTACGAGCAGTACTTC. Encoded protein: CASSGRSGSAPYEQYF.

Comment on this clone: In the same sample, other DNA sequences code for this CDR3. CDR3 in DNA: TGTGCCTGGAGTCCAGGCGGCAATCAGCCCCAGCATTTT. It yields the protein CAWSPGGNQPQHF. The J gene is TRBJ1-5, the V gene TRBV30; D is undetermined. Trimming pared 2 bases from V and 2 bases from J, leaving 7 bases between. The CDR3 is made up of 13 amino acids. CDR1 and CDR2 from the germline V gene are GTSNPN and SVGIG (reference sequence).

The chain joins TRBV5-1 to TRBJ2-3; 12 positions agree with TRBD2. CDR1 is SGHRS and CDR2 is YFSETQ in the germline V gene. The CDR3 is made up of 18 amino acids. V lost 4 bases, J lost 1 base, and 10 bases stayed unmatched. The CDR3 reads CASSNLPSGRAGTDTQYF. The CDR3 DNA reads TGCGCCAGCAGCAACCTCCCTAGCGGGAGGGCCGGCACAGATACGCAGTATTTT.

This chain connects TRBV7-2 to TRBJ2-1, with 8 bases identical to TRBD1. CDR1 and CDR2 from the germline V gene are SGHTA and FQGNSA. CDR3 size: 15 residues. V was clipped by 1 base and J by 6 bases; unmatched bases: 5. The CDR3 region has the DNA TGTGCCAGCAGCTTAGGCCCGGGACAGGCCAATGAGCAGTTCTTC. Translating it yields CASSLGPGQANEQFF.

The chain joins TRBV24-1 to TRBJ1-5, with 10 bases fitting TRBD1. With 2 bases clipped from V and 5 bases from J, the junction kept 2 bases outside the gene matches. The CDR3 is made up of 15 amino acids. CDR1 and CDR2 (germline): KGHDR, SFDVKD. The CDR3 sequence: CATSDSGTGDQPQHF. In DNA form, the CDR3 reads TGTGCCACCAGTGATTCCGGGACAGGGGATCAGCCCCAGCATTTT.

V and J are TRBV18 and TRBJ1-2, with 9 nucleotides matching TRBD1. The germline V gene has CDR1 KGHSH and CDR2 LQKENI. V lost 5 bases, J lost 4 bases, and 5 bases stayed unmatched. CDR3 length: 14 residues. In DNA, the CDR3 is TGTGCCAGCTCATCCCGGGACAGGGTCTATGGCTACACCTTC. Residues: CASSSRDRVYGYTF.

The V gene is TRBV5-8, the J gene TRBJ1-6; D is possibly TRBD1 (6 bases). The V end lost 6 bases, the J end lost 9 bases, and 19 bases lay between the germline ends. The CDR3 runs to 15 residues. The V gene's germline CDR1 is SGHTS and CDR2 YDEGEE. The chain's CDR3 is CASTREGQGLSPLHF. The CDR3 bases are TGTGCCAGCACCAGGGAGGGACAAGGACTTTCACCCCTCCACTTT.

This chain links TRBV28 with TRBJ2-3, with D maybe TRBD2 (6 bases). Germline-derived CDR1 and CDR2 are MDHEN and SYDVKM. There are 15 residues in the CDR3. V gave up 2 bases and J gave up 1 base, with 10 bases separating them. In DNA, the CDR3 is TGTGCCAGCAGTTTAGGAGGGGTCGGCACAGATACGCAGTATTTT. It specifies CASSLGGVGTDTQYF. Using reference TRBV28 and TRBJ2-3 for the parts outside the CDR3, the full variable domain is DVKVTQSSRYLVKRTGEKVFLECVQDMDHENMFWYRQDPGLGLRLIYFSYDVKMKEKGDIPEGYSVSREKKERFSLILESASTNQTSMYLCASSLGGVGTDTQYFGPGTRLTVL.

This sequence joins TRBV18 and TRBJ1-1; 12 bases align to TRBD1. CDR3 length: 15 residues. The trim removed 4 bases at V and 3 bases at J, leaving 3 bases unmatched. Germline V gene lookup returns CDR1 KGHSH and CDR2 LQKENI. The CDR3, as DNA: TGTGCCAGCTCACAGGGACAGGGGGCGGACACTGAAGCTTTCTTT. Translating gives CASSQGQGADTEAFF.

The rearrangement links TRBV19 to TRBJ1-5; perhaps TRBD1 as D (6 bases). The germline CDR1 and CDR2 sequences are LNHDA and SQIVND (reference sequence). Deletions cut 5 bases from V and 4 bases from J, with 15 bases between. The CDR3 is made up of 15 amino acids. CDR3 coding DNA: TGTGCCAGTAGTTCAGGGGCGAATACAAATCAGCCCCAGCATTTT. Its protein is CASSSGANTNQPQHF.

The chain uses TRBV13 and TRBJ2-7; TRBD1 aligns across 7 bases. Germline-derived CDR1 and CDR2 are PRHDT and FYEKMQ (reference sequence). J gave up 2 bases and V 5 bases, and 6 bases lay outside the gene matches. CDR3 size: 14 residues. CDR3 loop: CASSHRDSTYEQYF. The DNA of the CDR3 is TGTGCCAGCAGCCACCGGGACAGTACCTACGAGCAGTACTTC.

The sample holds a few counts of this clone. V and J are TRBV6-2 or TRBV6-3 and TRBJ2-2; a weak D match, TRBD1 (5 bases). The V end was cut by 2 bases, the J end by 4 bases, with 17 bases between. This CDR3 comprises 17 residues. Germline CDR1 is MNHEY and CDR2 is SVGEGT. This CDR3 reads CASSYLAGQYSTGELFF. CDR3 DNA: TGTGCCAGCAGTTACCTCGCAGGGCAGTACAGCACCGGGGAGCTGTTTTTT.

V is TRBV29-1 and J is TRBJ2-7; 8 positions agree with TRBD1. This CDR3 has 11 amino acids. The V gene end was trimmed by 7 bases and the J gene end by 7 bases; junction bases not matched to a gene: 6. The germline V gene encodes CDR1 SQVTM and CDR2 ANQGSEA. The CDR3 DNA is TGCAGCGGCGGACAGGGCTCGGAGCAGTACTTC. This sequence encodes CSGGQGSEQYF.

This clone is a singleton in its sample. The chain is built from TRBV3-1 (or the pseudogene TRBV3-2) and TRBJ2-7; D possibly corresponds to TRBD2 (6 bases). Germline CDR1 and CDR2: LGHDT and YNNKEL (reference sequence). The length of the CDR3 is 15 residues. V lost 4 bases, J lost 5 bases, and 18 bases lay in between. In DNA, the CDR3 is TGTGCCAGCAGCCCAACCCTCGTTGGGGGGAACGAGCAGTACTTC. This sequence encodes CASSPTLVGGNEQYF.